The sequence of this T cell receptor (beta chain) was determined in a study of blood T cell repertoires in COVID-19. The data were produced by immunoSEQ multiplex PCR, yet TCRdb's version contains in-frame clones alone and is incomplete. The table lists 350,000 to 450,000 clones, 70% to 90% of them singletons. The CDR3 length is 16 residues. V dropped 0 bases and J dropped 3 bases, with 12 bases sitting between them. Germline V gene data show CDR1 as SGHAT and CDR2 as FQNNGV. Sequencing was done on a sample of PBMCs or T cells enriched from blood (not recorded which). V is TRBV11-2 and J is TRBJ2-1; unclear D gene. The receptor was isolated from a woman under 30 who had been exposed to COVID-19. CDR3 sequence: CASSLEIEANYNEQFF. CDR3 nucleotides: TGTGCCAGCAGCTTAGAAATTGAGGCTAACTACAATGAGCAGTTCTTC.